Below, 4 T cell receptor beta chains from the same sample are listed, as sequenced in a study of cytomegalovirus exposure and HLA in healthy donors (TCRdb year 2017). Receptors were amplified or captured by the immunoSEQ multiplex PCR assay. Drawn from immuneACCESS, this table holds only the in-frame rearrangements with V and J called that TCRdb kept. Clones are partly lost; checked studies trace under half to an unresolved V gene and leave the rest unexplained. The sample table lists approximately 60,000 clones, approximately 92% of them with a count of one. The ten largest clones take up less than 4% of the sample. Sequenced input: PBMCs. The receptors derive from a man between 18 and 29 years old in good health and CMV-seronegative.

V and J are TRBV2 and TRBJ2-5; D might be TRBD2 (6 bases). This CDR3 has 13 amino acids. Trimming left V 7 bases short and J 4 bases short, with 13 bases between. In germline, CDR1 is SNHLY, CDR2 FYNNEI. CDR3 region: CASNIGGSETQYF. The CDR3 region has the DNA TGTGCCAGCAACATTGGAGGGTCAGAGACCCAGTACTTC.

J is TRBJ2-7 and V is TRBV28; weak D call: TRBD2 (5 bases). Trimming removed 2 bases from V and 1 base from J, with 12 bases in between. Germline V CDR1 and CDR2: MDHEN, SYDVKM. The CDR3 covers 15 residues. Written as DNA, the CDR3 is TGTGCCAGCAGTTTACCCGGGGTTGTATCCTACGAGCAGTACTTC. As protein: CASSLPGVVSYEQYF. Drawing the rest from reference TRBV28 and TRBJ2-7, the complete variable domain is DVKVTQSSRYLVKRTGEKVFLECVQDMDHENMFWYRQDPGLGLRLIYFSYDVKMKEKGDIPEGYSVSREKKERFSLILESASTNQTSMYLCASSLPGVVSYEQYFGPGTRLTVT.

The chain uses TRBV6-5 and TRBJ1-5; D is possibly TRBD1 (5 bases). V shed 4 bases and J shed 3 bases, with 10 bases lying between them. Germline loops: CDR1 MNHEY, CDR2 SVGAGI. The CDR3 covers 14 residues. The CDR3 region is CASSFRQYNQPQHF. The CDR3 DNA reads as TGTGCCAGCAGTTTTAGACAGTACAATCAGCCCCAGCATTTT.

In nucleotides, the CDR3 is TGTGCCAGCAGGACGGGGCAAGAGACCCAGTACTTC. It codes for CASRTGQETQYF. The chain uses TRBV2 and TRBJ2-5; the D gene is possibly TRBD2 (5 bases). Trimming stripped 6 bases from V and 2 bases from J, with 7 bases between. CDR3 size: 12 residues. From germline, CDR1 is SNHLY and CDR2 FYNNEI.